A single sample is the source of the 16 T cell receptor beta chains below, sequenced in a study of T cell repertoires in cytomegalovirus infection. One entry per CDR3 protein results from TCRdb running MiXCR on the reads. The repertoire holds some 150,000 distinct CDR3 sequences, with roughly 6% as singletons. Specimen: PBMCs. These receptors were collected from a human donor in good health (CMV status not recorded). Some clones in this sample may be carry-over from other donors' samples.

The table lists this clonotype with many counts. The chain carries TRBV29-1 and TRBJ1-1; D unresolved. The CDR3 spans 15 residues. Trimming stripped 7 bases from V and 3 bases from J, with 21 bases between. Germline V lookup: CDR1 SQVTM, CDR2 ANQGSEA. CDR3 coding DNA: TGCAGCGCTACCCTCCGTGGAGGGCAGGACACTGAAGCTTTCTTT. Translating it yields CSATLRGGQDTEAFF.

This clonotype was counted many times. This chain joins TRBV28 and TRBJ1-5; weak D call: TRBD1 (6 bases). This CDR3 is built from 13 residues. V lost 10 bases and J 0 bases, leaving 10 bases between the germline ends. Germline lookup yields CDR1 MDHEN and CDR2 SYDVKM. The CDR3, as DNA: TGTGCCATCAGGGGCCTTAGCAATCAGCCCCAGCATTTT. Its protein is CAIRGLSNQPQHF.

This chain connects TRBV6-6 to TRBJ2-7, with D perhaps matching TRBD2 (6 bases). The germline V and J ends were trimmed by 5 bases and 0 bases, with 20 bases remaining between them. From germline, CDR1 is MNHNY and CDR2 SVGAGI (reference sequence). This CDR3 region has 17 residues. The CDR3 region is CASSPRRAGTRSYEQYF. Here the CDR3 DNA reads TGTGCCAGCAGTCCGCGGCGGGCGGGGACCCGCTCCTACGAGCAGTACTTC.

Regarding this clonotype: Since a much larger clone is just one base distant, this may be a read error. This sequence joins TRBV20-1 and TRBJ1-1; D is unresolved. CDR3 length equals 12 residues. CDR1 and CDR2 (germline): DFQATT, SNEGSKA (reference sequence). Here the CDR3 reads CRAREWNTEAFF. The CDR3 DNA follows: TGCCGTGCTAGAGAGTGGAACACTGAAGCTTTCTTT.

This clonotype has a count of ten or more. CDR3 amino acids: CASSDTGPLGEKLFF. The DNA for the CDR3 is TGTGCCAGCAGTGACACCGGGCCCCTTGGGGAAAAACTGTTTTTT. The rearrangement links TRBV6-4 to TRBJ1-4; D call uncertain. Germline V gene sequence: CDR1 MRHNA, CDR2 SNTAGT. V lost 2 bases and J lost 8, with 15 bases in between. The length of the CDR3 is 15 residues.

This clonotype is termed medium-sized. The genes are TRBV7-2 and TRBJ2-5; weak D call: TRBD2 (7 bases). V was shortened by 7 bases and J by 4 bases, with 19 bases between the two germline ends. Looked up from germline, CDR1 is SGHTA and CDR2 is FQGNSA. The CDR3 covers 15 residues. The CDR3 DNA reads TGTGCCAGCAACCGTGGGGGGGCTAGCACAGAGACCCAGTACTTC. Encoded protein: CASNRGGASTETQYF.

This clonotype was seen many times. J is TRBJ1-2 and V is TRBV12-3 or TRBV12-4, with TRBD1 identical over 7 bases. The length of the CDR3 is 14 residues. Unmatched junction bases numbered 11, after V lost 5 bases and J lost 8 bases. The CDR3 DNA is TGTGCCAGCAGTCTCTCCGAGGGGGCAATCGGCTACACCTTC. Residues: CASSLSEGAIGYTF.

This clonotype has ten or more counts. This chain joins TRBV19 and TRBJ2-1; 10 nucleotides match TRBD2. V trimming: 6 bases; J trimming: 9 bases; junction bases outside the gene matches: 8. The CDR3 consists of 14 residues. Per germline, CDR1 LNHDA and CDR2 SQIVND (reference sequence). Here the CDR3 reads CASRRSGGAVEQFF. Here the CDR3 DNA reads TGTGCCAGTAGGCGAAGCGGGGGGGCCGTTGAGCAGTTCTTC. The full variable domain, with the rest looked up from reference TRBV19 and TRBJ2-1, is DGGITQSPKYLFRKEGQNVTLSCEQNLNHDAMYWYRQDPGQGLRLIYYSQIVNDFQKGDIAEGYSVSREKKESFPLTVTSAQKNPTAFYLCASRRSGGAVEQFFGPGTRLTVL.

This clonotype was seen many times. The gene calls are TRBV29-1 and TRBJ2-5; D unclear. Germline V gene lookup returns CDR1 SQVTM and CDR2 ANQGSEA. This CDR3 is 13 amino acids long. The V and J ends lost 7 bases and 0 bases respectively, with 12 bases between them. CDR3 sequence reads: CSAALSYQETQYF. The DNA for the CDR3 is TGCAGCGCTGCCCTCTCGTACCAAGAGACCCAGTACTTC.

This clonotype was observed many times. The chain recombines TRBV23-1 with TRBJ2-4, with 7 bases matching TRBD2. TRBV23-1 counts as an open reading frame of uncertain function. V was pared by 2 bases and J by 0 bases, with 4 bases of the junction left unmatched. The CDR3 contains 16 residues. CDR3 loop: CASSQGSGEAKNIQYF. In nucleotides, the CDR3 is TGCGCCAGCAGTCAAGGAAGCGGGGAAGCCAAAAACATTCAGTACTTC.

This clonotype was observed at least ten times. The chain carries TRBV11-1 and TRBJ2-5, with D perhaps assigned TRBD1 or TRBD2 (6 bases each). The CDR3 spans 15 residues. Trimming took 4 bases from V and 7 from J, leaving 19 bases between them. Germline values: CDR1 SGHAT, CDR2 FQDESV (reference sequence). The chain's CDR3 is CASSSGGLIRGTQYF. CDR3 bases: TGTGCCAGCAGCTCCGGGGGCCTCATCAGGGGGACCCAGTACTTC.

This clonotype was seen at least ten times. V usage is TRBV5-1 and J usage is TRBJ2-3; D not resolved. Germline V gives CDR1 SGHRS, CDR2 YFSETQ. Deletions cut 2 bases from V and 4 bases from J, with 8 bases between. The CDR3 runs 13 residues. The CDR3 bases are TGCGCCAGCAGCTTCAGCGTCCCAGATACGCAGTATTTT. This sequence encodes CASSFSVPDTQYF.

This clonotype appeared a few times. The chain carries TRBV29-1 and TRBJ1-1, with 7 nucleotides matching TRBD1. The CDR3 length is 11 residues. Germline V gene data show CDR1 as SQVTM and CDR2 as ANQGSEA. J lost 8 bases, V lost 7 bases, and 7 bases had no gene match. The CDR3 spells CSASTGPEAFF. The CDR3 bases are TGCAGCGCCTCGACAGGGCCCGAAGCTTTCTTT. Supplemented by reference TRBV29-1 and TRBJ1-1, the full variable domain reads SAVISQKPSRDICQRGTSLTIQCQVDSQVTMMFWYRQQPGQSLTLIATANQGSEATYESGFVIDKFPISRPNLTFSTLTVSNMSPEDSSIYLCSASTGPEAFFGQGTRLTVV.

By share, this clonotype ranks as medium-sized. The chain carries TRBV7-2 and TRBJ2-7; D is uncertain. The CDR3 spans 14 residues. Germline CDR1 and CDR2: SGHTA and FQGNSA. The V and J ends lost 1 base and 3 bases respectively, with 10 bases between them. For the CDR3, the DNA is TGTGCCAGCAGCTTAGGGCCAGTGAACTACGAGCAGTACTTC. This codes for CASSLGPVNYEQYF. The full variable domain, its missing parts supplied by reference TRBV7-2 and TRBJ2-7, is GAGVSQSPSNKVTEKGKDVELRCDPISGHTALYWYRQSLGQGLEFLIYFQGNSAPDKSGLPSDRFSAERTGGSVSTLTIQRTQQEDSAVYLCASSLGPVNYEQYFGPGTRLTVT.

This clonotype was recorded at least ten times. V and J are TRBV7-8 and TRBJ2-7; 11 nucleotides agree with TRBD1. CDR1 and CDR2 from the germline V gene are SGHVS and FQNEAQ. Trimming cost V 2 bases and J 6 bases; bases outside gene matches: 12. The CDR3 consists of 17 residues. CDR3 bases: TGTGCCAGCAGCTTAAGCCCCGCCTGGGGACAGGGGGTCGAGCAGTACTTC. Protein: CASSLSPAWGQGVEQYF.

This clonotype was counted ten times or more. The rearrangement joins TRBV19 to TRBJ1-5; D is unclear. Trimming shortened V by 7 bases and J by 5 bases, and 15 bases separated the two germline ends. The CDR3 runs to 14 residues. From germline, CDR1 is LNHDA and CDR2 SQIVND (reference sequence). CDR3 loop: CASTQDPRDQPQHF. The CDR3 nucleotides are TGTGCCAGTACCCAGGACCCTCGGGATCAGCCCCAGCATTTT.